The 10 T cell receptor beta chains below all came from one sample that was sequenced in a study of cytomegalovirus exposure and HLA in healthy donors (dated by TCRdb to the late 2010s). The library was made by the immunoSEQ multiplex PCR assay. For the multiplex PCR, a mixture combining 60 forward primers for TCR Vbeta segments and 13 reverse primers for TCR Jbeta segments was used. TCRdb stores this immuneACCESS table with in-frame sequences only. Part of the clones is absent; in the studies checked, under half of the shortfall reflects unresolved V genes, and no reason is known for the rest. The sample table records 250,000 or so clones; 92% of these occur just once. The ten biggest clones cover around 1.7% of the sample. Sequencing was carried out using PBMCs. These receptors all stem from a girl aged 2-10 years in good health and CMV-seronegative.

The CDR3 sequence is CASSKYVPNTEAFF. The CDR3 DNA reads TGTGCCAGCAGTAAATATGTTCCGAACACTGAAGCTTTCTTT. V usage is TRBV11-1 and J usage is TRBJ1-1; D uncertain. The germline V gene has CDR1 SGHAT and CDR2 FQDESV (reference sequence). The V end was cut by 6 bases, the J end by 1 base, with 12 bases between. The CDR3 runs 14 residues.

CDR3 residues: CAISPGGQAEKLFF. The CDR3 DNA is TGTGCCATCAGCCCGGGGGGGCAGGCTGAAAAACTGTTTTTT. J is TRBJ1-4 and V is TRBV10-3; possible D gene TRBD1, 6 bases. The CDR3 has 14 amino acids. Trimming stripped 6 bases from V and 7 bases from J, with 15 bases between. Germline CDR1 ENHRY, CDR2 SYGVKD.

This chain joins TRBV9 and TRBJ2-1, with TRBD2 matching over 10 bases. With V trimmed by 3 bases and J by 2 bases, 5 bases remained unmatched. Germline CDR1 and CDR2: SGDLS and YYNGEE. This CDR3 is built from 16 residues. This CDR3 reads CASSGRGLAAYNEQFF. In DNA form, the CDR3 reads TGTGCCAGCAGCGGACGAGGACTAGCGGCCTACAATGAGCAGTTCTTC.

In DNA, the CDR3 is TGTGCAAGTCGACATTCCGAAGGGGTCGGTGGCTACACCTTC. It yields the protein CASRHSEGVGGYTF. The chain is built from TRBV2 and TRBJ1-2; D might be TRBD1 (5 bases). The CDR3 runs 14 residues. Per germline, CDR1 SNHLY and CDR2 FYNNEI. Together with reference TRBV2 and TRBJ1-2, the CDR3 gives the full variable domain: EPEVTQTPSHQVTQMGQEVILRCVPISNHLYFYWYRQILGQKVEFLVSFYNNEISEKSEIFDDQFSVERPDGSNFTLKIRSTKLEDSAMYFCASRHSEGVGGYTFGSGTRLTVV.

The chain uses TRBV7-2 and TRBJ2-7, with D maybe TRBD2 (6 bases). V dropped 1 base and J dropped 5 bases, with 15 bases sitting between them. This CDR3 region has 15 residues. Germline lookup yields CDR1 SGHTA and CDR2 FQGNSA. As DNA, the CDR3 is TGTGCCAGCAGCTTAGAGAAGTTCGGGGGAGACGAGCAGTACTTC. Translated: CASSLEKFGGDEQYF.

The chain has TRBV7-3 and TRBJ2-1; TRBD2 matches at 11 bases. This CDR3 comprises 16 residues. CDR1 is SGHTA, CDR2 FQGTGA, per germline. Trimming at V came to 4 bases and at J to 8 bases, leaving 10 bases not matched to a gene. CDR3 protein: CASSSGRSGGADEQFF. DNA of the CDR3: TGTGCCAGCAGCTCCGGCCGTAGCGGGGGGGCGGATGAGCAGTTCTTC.

The chain is built from TRBV7-9 and TRBJ1-1, with unresolved D. The germline V gene encodes CDR1 SEHNR and CDR2 FQNEAQ (reference sequence). The CDR3 consists of 14 residues. The V end lost 5 bases, the J end lost 2 bases, and 12 bases lay between the germline ends. As DNA, the CDR3 is TGTGCCAGCAGCAGCTTTGTAGAAAACACTGAAGCTTTCTTT. This sequence encodes CASSSFVENTEAFF.

This chain connects TRBV4-1 to TRBJ1-4; D is ambiguous. From germline, CDR1 is MGHRA and CDR2 YSYEKL. Trimming left V 2 bases short and J 8 bases short, with 21 bases between. The CDR3 consists of 17 residues. The CDR3 loop is CASSQQLAPFNREKLFF. The CDR3 coding sequence is TGCGCCAGCAGCCAACAGTTAGCTCCGTTTAATAGGGAAAAACTGTTTTTT.

The sample holds one count of this clone. The V gene is TRBV19, the J gene TRBJ2-7, with 7 bases fitting TRBD2. The CDR3 sequence is 14 residues long. The junction had 8 bases not matched to a gene; V was cut back by 5 bases and J by 4 bases. Germline V gene data show CDR1 as LNHDA and CDR2 as SQIVND (reference sequence). DNA for the CDR3: TGTGCCAGTAGTCCGGGGACCGGGAGGTACGAGCAGTACTTC. It specifies CASSPGTGRYEQYF.

This clone was recorded only once. This chain links TRBV6-5 with TRBJ2-2; 9 bases agree with TRBD1. Trimming cost V 6 bases and J 4 bases; bases outside gene matches: 0. CDR3 length: 13 residues. The V gene's germline CDR1 is MNHEY and CDR2 SVGAGI. CDR3 in amino acids: CASRTGGTGELFF. CDR3 DNA: TGTGCCAGCAGGACAGGGGGCACCGGGGAGCTGTTTTTT.